The clone carrying this T cell receptor beta chain was detected ten times or more. The V gene end was trimmed by 3 bases and the J gene end by 3 bases; junction bases not matched to a gene: 0. The length of the CDR3 is 13 residues. The germline gives CDR1 MNHNS, CDR2 SASEGT. Each CDR3 protein gets one entry after TCRdb re-called the RT-PCR reads with MiXCR. The table lists about 680,000 distinct CDR3 sequences, 14% of them singletons. This receptor was obtained from a female donor in good health, serving as a healthy control. The chain is built from TRBV6-1 and TRBJ1-1; 8 bases fit TRBD1. Specimen: memory CD4+ T cells from blood. The CDR3 spells CASSEDRDTEAFF. In nucleotides, the CDR3 is TGTGCCAGCAGTGAGGACAGGGACACTGAAGCTTTCTTT.